The T cell receptor (beta chain) under discussion was sequenced for a study of beta chain features in type 1 diabetes. Study-level information: Healthy donors, compared against patients, showed similar age, gender and cell yields. Examination of sorted cells across all samples involved around 99 million cells.

This clone was picked up a small number of times. In all sorted populations, purity surpassed 98%. Expressed TCRB transcripts were sequenced because the isolated RNA had all been reverse transcribed beforehand. Clones were read by immunoSEQ multiplex PCR, and TCRdb kept only the in-frame ones, dropping some. Of more than 350,000 clones listed, around 10% are singletons. Germline assignment: CDR1 SGHDN and CDR2 FVKESK. This CDR3 region has 15 residues. Trimming took 6 bases from V and 6 from J, leaving 18 bases between them. This clonotype was sampled from a woman younger than 30 in good health. The chain carries TRBV14 and TRBJ2-4; D is undetermined. The sample was naive CD4+ T cells from blood. CDR3 coding DNA: TGTGCCAGCAGTTCCGTCGGGCGGTCAGGAAACATTCAGTACTTC. It is translated as CASSSVGRSGNIQYF.